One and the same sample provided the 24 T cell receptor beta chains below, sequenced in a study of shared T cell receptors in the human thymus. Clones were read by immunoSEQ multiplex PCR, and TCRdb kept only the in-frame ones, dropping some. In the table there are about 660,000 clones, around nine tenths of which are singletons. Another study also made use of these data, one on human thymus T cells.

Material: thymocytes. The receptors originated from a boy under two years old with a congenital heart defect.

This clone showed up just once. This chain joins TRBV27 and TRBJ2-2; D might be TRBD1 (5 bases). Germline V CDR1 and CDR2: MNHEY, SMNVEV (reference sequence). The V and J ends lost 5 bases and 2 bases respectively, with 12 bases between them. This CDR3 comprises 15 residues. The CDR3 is CASSGLDRNTGELFF. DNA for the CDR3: TGTGCCAGCAGTGGGCTCGACAGAAACACCGGGGAGCTGTTTTTT.

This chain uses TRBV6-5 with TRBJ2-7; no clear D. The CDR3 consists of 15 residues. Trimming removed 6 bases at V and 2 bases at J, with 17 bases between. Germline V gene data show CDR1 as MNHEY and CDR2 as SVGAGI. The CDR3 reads CASSHGDFSTYEQYF. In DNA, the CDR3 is TGTGCCAGCAGCCACGGAGATTTTTCCACCTACGAGCAGTACTTC.

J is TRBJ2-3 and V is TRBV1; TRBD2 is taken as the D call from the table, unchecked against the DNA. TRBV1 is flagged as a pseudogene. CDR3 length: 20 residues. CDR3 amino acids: CTSSPFLSGRVPVMVDTQYF. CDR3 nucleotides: TGCACCAGCAGCCCCTTCCTTAGCGGGAGGGTCCCAGTTATGGTAGATACGCAGTATTTT.

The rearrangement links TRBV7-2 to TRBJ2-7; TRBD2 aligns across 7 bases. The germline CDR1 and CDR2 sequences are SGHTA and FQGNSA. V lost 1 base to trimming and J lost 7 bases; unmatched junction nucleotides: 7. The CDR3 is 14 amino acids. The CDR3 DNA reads TGTGCCAGCAGCTTAGTGGGGGGAGGGCAAGAGCAGTACTTC. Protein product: CASSLVGGGQEQYF.

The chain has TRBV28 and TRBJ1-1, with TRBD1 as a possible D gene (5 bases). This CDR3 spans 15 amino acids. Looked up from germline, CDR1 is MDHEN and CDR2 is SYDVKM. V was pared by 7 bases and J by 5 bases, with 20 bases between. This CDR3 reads CASNRGRFWGTEAFF. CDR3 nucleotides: TGTGCCAGCAATAGGGGTCGCTTTTGGGGAACTGAAGCTTTCTTT.

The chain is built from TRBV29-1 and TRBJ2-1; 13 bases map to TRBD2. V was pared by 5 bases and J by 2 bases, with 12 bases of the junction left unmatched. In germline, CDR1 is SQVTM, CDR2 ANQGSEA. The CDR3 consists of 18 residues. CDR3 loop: CSVLLGLAGRAAYNEQFF. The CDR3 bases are TGCAGCGTTCTTCTGGGACTAGCGGGAAGAGCAGCCTACAATGAGCAGTTCTTC.

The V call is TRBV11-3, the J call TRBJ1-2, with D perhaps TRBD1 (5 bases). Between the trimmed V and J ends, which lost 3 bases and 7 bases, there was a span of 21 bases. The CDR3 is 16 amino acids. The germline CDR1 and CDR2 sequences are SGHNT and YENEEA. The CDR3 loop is CASSFDSATTWGGYTF. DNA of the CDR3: TGTGCCAGCAGCTTTGACAGCGCTACCACATGGGGTGGCTACACCTTC. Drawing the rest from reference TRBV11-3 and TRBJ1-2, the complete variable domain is EAGVVQSPRYKIIEKKQPVAFWCNPISGHNTLYWYLQNLGQGPELLIRYENEEAVDDSQLPKDRFSAERLKGVDSTLKIQPAELGDSAVYLCASSFDSATTWGGYTFGSGTRLTVV.

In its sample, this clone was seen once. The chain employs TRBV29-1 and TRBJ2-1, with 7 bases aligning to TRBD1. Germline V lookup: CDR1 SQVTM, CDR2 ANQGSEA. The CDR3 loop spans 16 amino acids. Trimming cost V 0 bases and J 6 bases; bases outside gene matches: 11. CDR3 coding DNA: TGCAGCGTTGAAGATAAAGGCAGGGGGATTGGCAATGAGCAGTTCTTC. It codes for CSVEDKGRGIGNEQFF.

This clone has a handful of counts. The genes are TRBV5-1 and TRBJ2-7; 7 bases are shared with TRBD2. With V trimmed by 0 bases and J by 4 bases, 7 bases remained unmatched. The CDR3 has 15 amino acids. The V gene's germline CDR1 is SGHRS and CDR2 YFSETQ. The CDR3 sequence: CASSLGSGAGYEQYF. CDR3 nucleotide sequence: TGCGCCAGCAGCTTGGGGTCGGGAGCGGGATACGAGCAGTACTTC.

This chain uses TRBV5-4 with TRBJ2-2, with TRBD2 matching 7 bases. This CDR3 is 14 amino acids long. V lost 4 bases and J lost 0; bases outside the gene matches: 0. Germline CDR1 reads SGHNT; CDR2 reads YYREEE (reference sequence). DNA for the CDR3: TGTGCCAGCAGCGGACTAGCGAACACCGGGGAGCTGTTTTTT. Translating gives CASSGLANTGELFF.

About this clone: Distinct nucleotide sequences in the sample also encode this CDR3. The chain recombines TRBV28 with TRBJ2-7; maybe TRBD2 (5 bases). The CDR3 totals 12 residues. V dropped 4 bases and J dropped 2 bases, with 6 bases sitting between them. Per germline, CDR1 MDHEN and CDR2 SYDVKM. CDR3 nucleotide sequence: TGTGCCAGCAGTTCCGGGGCCTACGAGCAGTACTTC. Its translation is CASSSGAYEQYF.

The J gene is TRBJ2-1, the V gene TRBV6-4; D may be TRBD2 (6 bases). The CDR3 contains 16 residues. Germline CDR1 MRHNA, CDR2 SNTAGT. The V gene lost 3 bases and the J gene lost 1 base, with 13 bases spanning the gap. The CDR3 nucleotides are TGTGCCAGCAGTGATTACCCAGGGAGGTCCTACAATGAGCAGTTCTTC. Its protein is CASSDYPGRSYNEQFF.

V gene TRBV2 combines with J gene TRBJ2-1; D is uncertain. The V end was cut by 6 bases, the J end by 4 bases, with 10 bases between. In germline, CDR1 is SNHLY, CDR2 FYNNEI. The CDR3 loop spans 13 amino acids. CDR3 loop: CASRKLSYNEQFF. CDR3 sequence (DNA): TGTGCCAGCAGGAAGCTGTCTTACAATGAGCAGTTCTTC.

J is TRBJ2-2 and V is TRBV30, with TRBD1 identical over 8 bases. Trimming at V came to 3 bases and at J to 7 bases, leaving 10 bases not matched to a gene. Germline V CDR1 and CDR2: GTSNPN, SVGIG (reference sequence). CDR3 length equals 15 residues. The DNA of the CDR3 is TGTGCCTGGAGCGACACGGACAGGGTGGGCGGGGAGCTGTTTTTT. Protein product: CAWSDTDRVGGELFF.

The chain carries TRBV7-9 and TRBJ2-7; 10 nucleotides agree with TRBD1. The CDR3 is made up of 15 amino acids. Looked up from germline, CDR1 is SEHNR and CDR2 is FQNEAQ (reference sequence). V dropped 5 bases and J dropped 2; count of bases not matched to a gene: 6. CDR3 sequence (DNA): TGTGCCAGCAGCCGACCCGGGACAGGGGCCTACGAGCAGTACTTC. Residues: CASSRPGTGAYEQYF.

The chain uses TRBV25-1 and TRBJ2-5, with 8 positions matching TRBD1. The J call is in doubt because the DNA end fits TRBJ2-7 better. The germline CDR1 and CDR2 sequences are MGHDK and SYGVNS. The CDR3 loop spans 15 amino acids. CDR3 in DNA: TGTGCCAGCAGTGAGGACAGGGAACTAAGCAACGAGCAGTACTTC. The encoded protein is CASSEDRELSNEQYF.

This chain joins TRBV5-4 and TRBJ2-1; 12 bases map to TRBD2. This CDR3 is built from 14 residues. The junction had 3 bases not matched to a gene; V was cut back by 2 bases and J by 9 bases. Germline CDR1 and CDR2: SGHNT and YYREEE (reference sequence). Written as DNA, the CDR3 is TGTGCCAGCAGCTTACTAGCGGGAGGATGTGAGCAGTTCTTC. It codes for CASSLLAGGCEQFF.

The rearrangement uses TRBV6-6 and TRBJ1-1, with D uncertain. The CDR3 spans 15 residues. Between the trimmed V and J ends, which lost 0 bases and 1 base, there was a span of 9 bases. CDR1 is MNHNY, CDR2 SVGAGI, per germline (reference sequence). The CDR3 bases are TGTGCCAGCAGTTACTCCTTAGAGGGGAACACTGAAGCTTTCTTT. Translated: CASSYSLEGNTEAFF.

The CDR3 nucleotides are TGTGCCAGCTCACCAGAGACGCAGGGGACTGAAGCTTTCTTT. Protein sequence: CASSPETQGTEAFF. The rearrangement uses TRBV18 and TRBJ1-1; weak D call: TRBD1 (6 bases). V was cut by 2 bases and J by 5 bases, with 12 bases left in between. The CDR3 spans 14 residues. Germline lookup yields CDR1 KGHSH and CDR2 LQKENI.

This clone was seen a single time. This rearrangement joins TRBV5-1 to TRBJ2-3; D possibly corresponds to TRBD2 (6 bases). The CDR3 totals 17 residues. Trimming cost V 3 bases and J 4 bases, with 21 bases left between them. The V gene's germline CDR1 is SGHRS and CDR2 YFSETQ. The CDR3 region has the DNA TGCGCCAGCAGCTGGACCCCAGGACTACCTGGGGCAGATACGCAGTATTTT. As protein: CASSWTPGLPGADTQYF.

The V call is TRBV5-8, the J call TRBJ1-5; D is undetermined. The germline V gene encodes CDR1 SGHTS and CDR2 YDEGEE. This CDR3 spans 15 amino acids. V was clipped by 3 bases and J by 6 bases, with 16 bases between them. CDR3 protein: CASSSGQFQSQPQHF. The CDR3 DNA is TGTGCCAGCAGCTCGGGTCAGTTCCAGAGTCAGCCCCAGCATTTT.

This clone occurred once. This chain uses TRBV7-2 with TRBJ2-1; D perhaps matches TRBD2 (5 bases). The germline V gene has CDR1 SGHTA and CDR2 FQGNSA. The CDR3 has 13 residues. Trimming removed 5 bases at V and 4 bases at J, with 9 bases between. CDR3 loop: CASSVDSYNEQFF. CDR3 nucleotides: TGTGCCAGCAGCGTGGACTCGTACAATGAGCAGTTCTTC.

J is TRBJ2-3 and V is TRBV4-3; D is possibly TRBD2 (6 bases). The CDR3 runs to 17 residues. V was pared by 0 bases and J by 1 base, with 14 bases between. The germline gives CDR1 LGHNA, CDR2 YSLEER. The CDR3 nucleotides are TGCGCCAGCAGCCAAGATTTGGGCGGGGACCGCACAGATACGCAGTATTTT. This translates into CASSQDLGGDRTDTQYF.

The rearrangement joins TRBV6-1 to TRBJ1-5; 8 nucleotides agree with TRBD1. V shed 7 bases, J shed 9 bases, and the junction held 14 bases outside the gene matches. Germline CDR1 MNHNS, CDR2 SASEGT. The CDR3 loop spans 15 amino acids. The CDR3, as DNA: TGTGCCAGCACCAGACCGGGACAGGTAGCGGGGCCCCAGCATTTT. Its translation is CASTRPGQVAGPQHF.